This TCR beta chain is drawn from a study of T cell responses to AZD1222 COVID-19 vaccine. Overall study findings and caveats: Epitopes outside B.1.351 and B.1.1.7 mutated regions reportedly drew nearly half of spike TCRs. No repertoire was sampled before or during the peak T cell response, only after it. Increases in Spike-specific TCR breadth and depth were seen after two AZD1222 doses. A mostly white British donor set with more females was recruited, and clonal diversity was possibly underestimated.

In germline, CDR1 is KGHDR, CDR2 SFDVKD. The CDR3 is made up of 14 amino acids. V was cut by 4 bases and J by 0 bases, with 6 bases left in between. Clones were sequenced by immunoSEQ multiplex PCR, and TCRdb holds only the in-frame ones, with some missing. The sample records some 120,000 clones, approximately 85% being singletons. Remarks on this clone: What it recognizes is unknown.

This sequence originates from an adult in good health. The specimen was peripheral blood, collected on day 0 of AZD1222 vaccination. The chain couples TRBV24-1 to TRBJ1-3; D is unclear. The CDR3 reads CATSDFPSGNTIYF. Written as DNA, the CDR3 is TGTGCCACCAGTGACTTCCCCTCTGGAAACACCATATATTTT.